The following is a T cell receptor (beta chain) sequence with its context. The CDR3 spans 19 residues. Deletions cut 8 bases from V and 6 bases from J, with 32 bases between. Amplification targeted TCR beta CDR3 regions from RNA transcripts. RT-PCR in the first round (using the HTBI primer set) targeted the TCR CDR3. TCRdb itself ran the multiplex PCR reads through MiXCR, one entry per CDR3 protein. This sample has some 550,000 distinct CDR3 sequences, with roughly a sixth found just once. These data are taken from a study of T cells in Graves' hyperthyroidism and ophthalmopathy. Study information: Blood from the periphery was taken at initial diagnosis, before any treatment.

Material for sequencing was blood. The sequence was obtained from a woman aged 40 to 49 with Graves' ophthalmopathy. The chain links TRBV6-7 to TRBJ1-5; TRBD1 is a possible D gene (6 bases). TRBV6-7 is an ORF; its function is uncertain. Here the CDR3 reads CASGPPNHRDAASAQPQHF. CDR3 nucleotides: TGTGCCAGCGGACCACCAAACCACAGGGACGCCGCCTCGGCTCAGCCCCAGCATTTT.